This paragraph reports one TCR beta chain. The data were obtained in a study of T cell changes during pregnancy in multiple sclerosis. The CDR3 runs to 15 residues. Germline V gives CDR1 LNHNV, CDR2 YYDKDF (reference sequence). V lost 9 bases and J lost 2; bases outside the gene matches: 10. Clones were sequenced by immunoSEQ multiplex PCR, and TCRdb holds only the in-frame ones, with some missing. The profile shows roughly 100,000 clones, roughly 90% of them singletons. The source of this sequence is a female donor with multiple sclerosis, enrolled in a pregnancy study. The gene calls are TRBV15 and TRBJ1-3; 7 nucleotides align to TRBD1. Here the sequenced sample was peripheral blood, taken after pregnancy. CDR3 residues: CATSAAGTAGNTIYF. The CDR3 bases are TGTGCCACTTCCGCGGCCGGGACAGCTGGAAACACCATATATTTT.